These T cell receptor beta chains were read from a single sample in a study of blood T cell repertoires in COVID-19. TCRdb's table, derived via immunoSEQ multiplex PCR, lists solely in-frame clones and lacks some. The profile shows some 300,000 clones, 90% of them singletons. The sequencing sample was made of peripheral blood. The receptors stem from a woman between 50 and 59 years old with COVID-19, enrolled during active disease. Each CDR3 is given with its conserved first and last residue. A D gene is named only where the DNA matches it firmly. Clone size is not always given. Where it is, it says once, few, many or a class for expanded clones.

>TRBV2|TRBJ2-1|NA|TRBD2
CASTRLAGRSYNEQFF
TGTGCCAGCACCAGACTAGCGGGCCGGTCCTACAATGAGCAGTTCTTC
>TRBV9|TRBJ2-1|NA|TRBD2
CASSERDSTPNEQFF
TGTGCCAGCAGCGAGCGGGACTCGACCCCCAATGAGCAGTTCTTC
>TRBV7-2|TRBJ2-7|NA|NA
CASSLVWSGEQYF
TGTGCCAGCAGCTTAGTATGGTCCGGCGAGCAGTACTTC
>TRBV30|TRBJ1-1|NA|NA
CAWSVNPPESTEAFF
TGTGCCTGGAGTGTAAACCCTCCCGAGAGCACTGAAGCTTTCTTT
>TRBV4-1|TRBJ2-1|NA|NA
CASSQVGESYNEQFF
TGCGCCAGCAGCCAAGTTGGTGAGTCCTACAATGAGCAGTTCTTC
>TRBV19|TRBJ1-2|NA|NA
CASSPSGAGNYGYTF
TGTGCCAGTAGTCCCTCCGGAGCAGGGAACTATGGCTACACCTTC
>TRBV4-2|TRBJ1-6|once|NA
CASMVAGSWEPLHF
TGTGCCAGCATGGTGGCAGGGTCATGGGAACCCCTCCACTTT
>TRBV9|TRBJ2-3|once|TRBD2
CASSVVSSGRTDTQYF
TGTGCCAGCAGCGTAGTGAGTAGCGGGAGAACAGATACGCAGTATTTT
>TRBV6-5|TRBJ2-7|NA|NA
CASSSLFQGSYEQYF
TGTGCCAGCAGTTCCCTCTTCCAGGGCTCCTACGAGCAGTACTTC
>TRBV5-6|TRBJ2-7|NA|TRBD1
CASSNVGQASYEQYF
TGTGCCAGCAGCAACGTCGGACAGGCCTCCTACGAGCAGTACTTC
>TRBV7-2|TRBJ1-5|NA|NA
CASSLNPNQPQHF
TGTGCCAGCAGCTTAAATCCGAATCAGCCCCAGCATTTT
>TRBV11-3|TRBJ2-5|NA|NA
CASSFRGETQYF
TGTGCCAGCAGCTTTAGAGGAGAGACCCAGTACTTC
>TRBV3-1/TRBV3-2|TRBJ2-1|few|TRBD2
CASSQGGSGRARAYNEQFF
TGTGCCAGCAGCCAAGGAGGTAGCGGGAGGGCCCGCGCCTACAATGAGCAGTTCTTC
>TRBV19|TRBJ1-4|NA|NA
CASSFDTDSTTNEKLFF
TGTGCCAGTAGTTTCGACACGGACAGTACAACTAATGAAAAACTGTTTTTT
>TRBV27|TRBJ2-5|NA|TRBD2
CASSLSSGRGETQYF
TGTGCCAGCAGTTTGTCTAGCGGGAGAGGGGAGACCCAGTACTTC
>TRBV24-1|TRBJ2-7|few|NA
CATSRLEDYEQYF
TGTGCCACCAGCCGACTGGAAGACTACGAGCAGTACTTC
>TRBV18|TRBJ1-5|once|TRBD1
CASSPNTGGAGQPQHF
TGTGCCAGCTCACCCAATACAGGGGGCGCGGGGCAGCCCCAGCATTTT
>TRBV6-5|TRBJ2-5|NA|NA
CASRPTQETQYF
TGTGCCAGCAGACCCACACAAGAGACCCAGTACTTC
>TRBV13|TRBJ2-1|NA|NA
CASTEAATHNEQFF
TGTGCCAGCACTGAAGCGGCGACCCACAATGAGCAGTTCTTC
>TRBV19|TRBJ2-7|NA|TRBD2
CASSIGTSGAYEQYF
TGTGCCAGTAGTATTGGCACTAGCGGCGCCTACGAGCAGTACTTC
>TRBV27|TRBJ2-3|NA|NA
CASRGRGGQADTQYF
TGTGCCAGCAGGGGGAGGGGGGGGCAGGCAGATACGCAGTATTTT
>TRBV6-1|TRBJ2-7|NA|TRBD2
CASSGRLAGDLEQYF
TGTGCCAGCAGTGGAAGACTAGCGGGGGACCTCGAGCAGTACTTC
>TRBV5-8|TRBJ1-2|NA|TRBD1
CANSGGAIGYTF
TGTGCCAACTCAGGGGGCGCGATCGGCTACACCTTC
>TRBV3-1/TRBV3-2|TRBJ1-2|NA|TRBD1
CASSQEPAGTGRYTF
TGTGCCAGCAGCCAAGAGCCCGCCGGGACAGGTCGCTACACCTTC
>TRBV5-1|TRBJ2-1|NA|NA
CASSFRGLGLASYNEQFF
TGCGCCAGCAGCTTCCGTGGGCTGGGTCTAGCCTCCTACAATGAGCAGTTCTTC
>TRBV19|TRBJ1-1|NA|NA
CASRVFTEAFF
TGTGCCAGCAGGGTGTTCACTGAAGCTTTCTTT
>TRBV6-2/TRBV6-3|TRBJ1-5|NA|NA
CASSYVSSNQPQHF
TGTGCCAGCAGTTACGTTAGCAGCAATCAGCCCCAGCATTTT
>TRBV13|TRBJ1-1|NA|NA
CASSPGTGPNTEAFF
TGTGCCAGCAGCCCAGGAACAGGTCCCAACACTGAAGCTTTCTTT
>TRBV30|TRBJ2-1|NA|TRBD2
CAWTPISGRSYNEQFF
TGTGCCTGGACTCCAATCAGCGGGAGAAGCTACAATGAGCAGTTCTTC
>TRBV6-6|TRBJ2-5|NA|NA
CASSYYGGVETQYF
TGTGCCAGCAGTTACTACGGGGGAGTGGAGACCCAGTACTTC
>TRBV6-5|TRBJ1-2|NA|TRBD1
CASSFGTALYGYTF
TGTGCCAGCAGCTTCGGGACAGCCCTTTATGGCTACACCTTC
>TRBV4-1|TRBJ1-1|NA|NA
CASRPTHFSQSRDKMEAFF
TGCGCCAGCAGACCAACTCACTTCTCACAAAGCCGGGACAAGATGGAAGCTTTCTTT
>TRBV6-5|TRBJ2-6|NA|NA
CASRLLSSGANVLTF
TGTGCCAGCAGATTACTAAGCTCTGGGGCCAACGTCCTGACTTTC
>TRBV19|TRBJ2-2|once|NA
CASSIQNTGELFF
TGTGCCAGTAGTATACAGAACACCGGGGAGCTGTTTTTT
>TRBV19|TRBJ1-2|NA|NA
CATTGMGRLGYTF
TGTGCCACTACCGGAATGGGGCGGCTTGGCTACACCTTC
>TRBV5-1|TRBJ2-5|NA|TRBD2
CASSLRGTSGRGKETQYF
TGCGCCAGCAGCTTGAGGGGGACTAGCGGGAGGGGAAAAGAGACCCAGTACTTC